These 22 T cell receptor beta chains came from one sample sequenced in a study of blood T cell repertoires in COVID-19. The repertoire was sequenced with immunoSEQ multiplex PCR; TCRdb's copy has only in-frame clones and lacks some. In the table there are about 80,000 clones, approximately 80% of which are singletons. The sample was peripheral blood. The receptors stem from a woman aged 70-85 years with acute or convalescent COVID-19.

The gene calls are TRBV7-2 and TRBJ2-7; 10 nucleotides align to TRBD1. The CDR3 has 13 residues. The V segment lost 11 bases and the J segment 4 bases; nucleotides outside the gene matches: 8. Germline CDR1 and CDR2: SGHTA and FQGNSA. CDR3 amino acids: CAGGRTGGYEQYF. The CDR3 nucleotides are TGTGCCGGGGGGAGGACAGGGGGGTACGAGCAGTACTTC.

This clone was picked up one time. The chain employs TRBV7-3 and TRBJ2-1; TRBD1 is a possible D gene (5 bases). CDR3 length: 13 residues. Germline-derived CDR1 and CDR2 are SGHTA and FQGTGA. With 5 bases removed from V and 0 bases from J, the gap between germline ends came to 5 bases. The CDR3 loop is CASSQGSYNEQFF. For the CDR3, the DNA is TGTGCCAGCAGCCAGGGCTCCTACAATGAGCAGTTCTTC. Based on the CDR3 plus reference TRBV7-3 and TRBJ2-1, the full variable domain is GAGVSQTPSNKVTEKGKYVELRCDPISGHTALYWYRQSLGQGPEFLIYFQGTGAADDSGLPNDRFFAVRPEGSVSTLKIQRTERGDSAVYLCASSQGSYNEQFFGPGTRLTVL.

The chain recombines TRBV19 with TRBJ1-5; D is possibly TRBD1 (5 bases). In germline, CDR1 is LNHDA, CDR2 SQIVND (reference sequence). V gave up 5 bases and J gave up 4 bases, with 12 bases separating them. This CDR3 is built from 14 residues. The CDR3 DNA sequence: TGTGCCAGTAGTTATTCCAGGGAAAATCAGCCCCAGCATTTT. Amino acid sequence: CASSYSRENQPQHF. The entire variable domain, with the rest obtained from reference TRBV19 and TRBJ1-5, is as follows: DGGITQSPKYLFRKEGQNVTLSCEQNLNHDAMYWYRQDPGQGLRLIYYSQIVNDFQKGDIAEGYSVSREKKESFPLTVTSAQKNPTAFYLCASSYSRENQPQHFGDGTRLSIL.

The chain links TRBV6-5 to TRBJ2-3; D unresolved. The CDR3 covers 13 residues. Trimming removed 6 bases at V and 3 bases at J, with 10 bases between. Germline V gives CDR1 MNHEY, CDR2 SVGAGI. The CDR3 region is CASRPTLTDTQYF. CDR3 nucleotide sequence: TGTGCCAGCAGACCAACATTAACAGATACGCAGTATTTT.

This sequence joins TRBV5-1 and TRBJ2-1, with a weak D call TRBD2 (6 bases). CDR3 length equals 14 residues. V was trimmed by 7 bases and J by 7 bases, leaving 18 bases between them. Germline values: CDR1 SGHRS, CDR2 YFSETQ. The CDR3 nucleotides are TGCGCCAGCTCCGCCGTGAGGGCGGGGAATGAGCAGTTCTTC. It is translated as CASSAVRAGNEQFF.

The chain carries TRBV30 and TRBJ1-2; 7 positions match TRBD1. Germline CDR1 and CDR2: GTSNPN and SVGIG (reference sequence). Unmatched junction bases numbered 11, after V lost 1 base and J lost 6 bases. There are 15 residues in the CDR3. In DNA, the CDR3 is TGTGCCTGGAGTGCCCGTGGAGGGGGCGGGGATGGCTACACCTTC. Translation: CAWSARGGGGDGYTF. Drawing the rest from reference TRBV30 and TRBJ1-2, the complete variable domain is SQTIHQWPATLVQPVGSPLSLECTVEGTSNPNLYWYRQAAGRGLQLLFYSVGIGQISSEVPQNLSASRPQDRQFILSSKKLLLSDSGFYLCAWSARGGGGDGYTFGSGTRLTVV.

The chain joins TRBV5-1 to TRBJ1-6; D may be TRBD1 (5 bases). V was clipped by 0 bases and J by 3 bases, with 7 bases between them. The V gene's germline CDR1 is SGHRS and CDR2 YFSETQ. There are 15 residues in the CDR3. CDR3 region: CASSLAGGYNSPLHF. The CDR3 DNA reads as TGCGCCAGCAGCTTGGCGGGGGGCTATAATTCACCCCTCCACTTT.

The CDR3 DNA reads TGCAGCGTTGAAACTAGCGGTTGGGGTGACAATGAGCAGTTCTTC. Translating gives CSVETSGWGDNEQFF. The chain combines TRBV29-1 with TRBJ2-1, with 8 positions matching TRBD2. J was trimmed by 5 bases and V by 2 bases; bases with no gene match: 8. The CDR3 is 15 amino acids. CDR1 is SQVTM and CDR2 is ANQGSEA in the germline V gene.

The rearrangement joins TRBV6-1 to TRBJ2-2; 10 bases map to TRBD2. Germline loops: CDR1 MNHNS, CDR2 SASEGT. This CDR3 region has 18 residues. Losses at the gene ends were 2 bases for V and 4 bases for J; bases not matched to a gene: 10. The DNA of the CDR3 is TGTGCCAGCAGTGAACGCCCTAGCGGGAGTTTTCGCACCGGGGAGCTGTTTTTT. This translates into CASSERPSGSFRTGELFF.

The rearrangement links TRBV3-1 (or the pseudogene TRBV3-2) to TRBJ2-7; 9 bases fit TRBD2. The end of the DNA aligns better with TRBJ2-5, so the J call may be wrong. This CDR3 has 18 residues. CDR1 is LGHDT, CDR2 YNNKEL, per germline (reference sequence). The CDR3 DNA follows: TGTGCCAGCAGTCTCGCCTGGAGCGGGAGGCCCTGGGGGGAGACCCAGTACTTC. This codes for CASSLAWSGRPWGETQYF.

This chain uses TRBV27 with TRBJ1-2; weak D call: TRBD1 (6 bases). This CDR3 is 13 amino acids long. Germline-derived CDR1 and CDR2 are MNHEY and SMNVEV (reference sequence). Trimming shortened V by 4 bases and J by 3 bases, and 9 bases separated the two germline ends. The CDR3 here is CASSSRGYYGYTF. The CDR3 nucleotides read TGTGCCAGCAGTTCCAGGGGATACTATGGCTACACCTTC.

The chain is built from TRBV11-2 and TRBJ2-1; D uncertain. V lost 6 bases and J 6 bases, leaving 18 bases between the germline ends. This CDR3 spans 15 amino acids. Germline V lookup: CDR1 SGHAT, CDR2 FQNNGV. As DNA, the CDR3 is TGTGCCAGCAGGGCCTCAGAGTCTAGTGGCAATGAGCAGTTCTTC. This translates into CASRASESSGNEQFF. The full variable domain, completed using reference TRBV11-2 and TRBJ2-1, is EAGVAQSPRYKIIEKRQSVAFWCNPISGHATLYWYQQILGQGPKLLIQFQNNGVVDDSQLPKDRFSAERLKGVDSTLKIQPAKLEDSAVYLCASRASESSGNEQFFGPGTRLTVL.

The genes are TRBV5-1 and TRBJ1-4; the D gene is possibly TRBD1 (5 bases). The CDR3 length is 14 residues. In germline, CDR1 is SGHRS, CDR2 YFSETQ. Trimming cost V 7 bases and J 0 bases, with 10 bases left between them. The CDR3 coding sequence is TGCGCCAGCTCTGAAGGGGCAACTAATGAAAAACTGTTTTTT. Encoded protein: CASSEGATNEKLFF.

This chain joins TRBV7-2 and TRBJ1-2, with TRBD1 matching over 9 bases. The V gene's germline CDR1 is SGHTA and CDR2 FQGNSA. The CDR3 length is 13 residues. J was trimmed by 8 bases and V by 5 bases; bases with no gene match: 6. CDR3 loop: CASSPGTGTGYTF. The CDR3 DNA reads TGTGCCAGCAGCCCCGGGACAGGGACCGGCTACACCTTC.

The chain joins TRBV20-1 to TRBJ1-1; no firm D call. Germline-derived CDR1 and CDR2 are DFQATT and SNEGSKA (reference sequence). The CDR3 spans 14 residues. V lost 3 bases and J 1 base, leaving 12 bases between the germline ends. The CDR3 DNA is TGCAGTGCTAGTGAAATCGGAGGGAACACTGAAGCTTTCTTT. It translates to CSASEIGGNTEAFF.

This clone showed up just a few times. The chain has TRBV10-3 and TRBJ1-2; TRBD1 might be the D (5 bases). The V gene's germline CDR1 is ENHRY and CDR2 SYGVKD. V dropped 2 bases and J dropped 4 bases, with 5 bases sitting between them. The CDR3 is 12 amino acids. In DNA, the CDR3 is TGTGCCATCAGTGAGACAGGCTATGGCTACACCTTC. Translating it yields CAISETGYGYTF.

The chain employs TRBV6-6 and TRBJ2-3; 7 bases fit TRBD2. Trimming cost V 7 bases and J 0 bases; bases outside gene matches: 4. The CDR3 has 14 residues. Germline V lookup: CDR1 MNHNY, CDR2 SVGAGI (reference sequence). The CDR3 DNA reads as TGTGCCAGCACGGGCGGGGGAAGCACAGATACGCAGTATTTT. This gives the protein CASTGGGSTDTQYF.

V gene TRBV7-2 combines with J gene TRBJ2-1, with a tentative D call TRBD2 (5 bases). The CDR3 sequence is 16 residues long. V shed 5 bases and J shed 0 bases, with 14 bases lying between them. Germline-derived CDR1 and CDR2 are SGHTA and FQGNSA. The CDR3 DNA sequence: TGTGCCAGCAGCCCCTGGACCACTAGCTCCTACAATGAGCAGTTCTTC. Protein sequence: CASSPWTTSSYNEQFF.

This chain connects TRBV7-3 to TRBJ2-1; TRBD2 matches at 11 bases. CDR3 length: 15 amino acids. Germline CDR1 SGHTA, CDR2 FQGTGA. The junction had 10 bases not matched to a gene; V was cut back by 5 bases and J by 10 bases. CDR3 sequence reads: CASSVAGGPAGEQFF. The CDR3 DNA reads as TGTGCCAGCAGCGTAGCGGGAGGGCCCGCGGGGGAGCAGTTCTTC.

The V call is TRBV4-1, the J call TRBJ2-1, with D unresolved. The CDR3 runs to 16 residues. In germline, CDR1 is MGHRA, CDR2 YSYEKL. Trimming stripped 2 bases from V and 8 bases from J, with 19 bases between. CDR3 nucleotide sequence: TGCGCCAGCAGCCAACCATTACACACTACTATCGATGAGCAGTTCTTC. It is translated as CASSQPLHTTIDEQFF.

The rearrangement uses TRBV19 and TRBJ1-3; TRBD1 matches at 7 bases. Germline CDR1 reads LNHDA; CDR2 reads SQIVND (reference sequence). CDR3 size: 15 residues. With 5 bases clipped from V and 2 bases from J, the junction kept 6 bases outside the gene matches. CDR3 residues: CASSESGTAGNTIYF. The CDR3 DNA is TGTGCCAGTAGTGAATCCGGGACAGCTGGAAACACCATATATTTT.

This chain links TRBV18 with TRBJ1-2; possibly TRBD1 for D (6 bases). Per the germline V gene, CDR1 is KGHSH and CDR2 is LQKENI. With 2 bases removed from V and 8 bases from J, the gap between germline ends came to 9 bases. The CDR3 covers 12 residues. CDR3 bases: TGTGCCAGCTCACCATCAGGGGTCGGCTACACCTTC. Its protein is CASSPSGVGYTF.